The sequence of this T cell receptor (beta chain) was determined in a study of human T cells and chemical hapten exposure. Study-wide results and limits: With DPC sensitization, TCRs exceeding 1 in 1000 frequency showed no change. Compared with pre-sensitization or healthy control sets, expanded TCRs clustered more.

This clonotype was counted many times. The antigen is unknown. CDR3 length: 13 amino acids. Germline CDR1 reads MNHEY; CDR2 reads SVGEGT. V shed 6 bases and J shed 3 bases, with 12 bases lying between them. Documented time point: pre-sensitization, week 0. Treatment described: therapeutic diphenylcyclopropenone sensitization with weekly scalp DPC. For the library, individual cDNA molecules each received unique molecular identifiers. MiXCR, applied by TCRdb to the RACE reads, yields one record per CDR3 protein. The sample has about 290,000 distinct CDR3 sequences, 7.5% to 8% seen once; the top ten hold more than 1%.

The V call is TRBV6-2 or TRBV6-3, the J call TRBJ2-7, with D possibly being TRBD2 (5 bases). The origin of this receptor is a man aged 18 to 30 with alopecia areata. Some clones in this sample may be carry-over from other donors' samples. The material was whole blood, obtained in connection with sensitization to the hapten diphenylcyclopropenone (DPC). CDR3 residues: CASSPGLIYEQYV. The CDR3 DNA sequence: TGTGCCAGCAGCCCCGGACTGATCTACGAGCAGTACGTC.